The rows below give T cell receptor beta chains drawn from one sample of a study of T cells in Graves' hyperthyroidism and ophthalmopathy. TCRdb analysed the multiplex PCR reads with MiXCR anew, one entry per CDR3 protein. The sample lists under 450,000 distinct CDR3 sequences; approximately 14% were seen once. Sequencing was done on a sample of blood. Receptors were obtained from a woman under 30 with Graves' hyperthyroidism. CDR3s include the opening cysteine and the closing phenylalanine or tryptophan. The D gene is left open where the match is weak. Size values are once, few and many counts, or a class for expanded clones, and some rows have none.

TRBV3-1,TRBJ2-1,few,TRBD2,CASSQDTSGANEQFF,TGTGCCAGCAGCCAAGACACTAGCGGGGCCAATGAGCAGTTCTTC
TRBV5-1,TRBJ2-3,NA,NA,CASSLKLTSTDTQYF,TGCGCCAGCAGCTTGAAGCTTACTAGCACAGATACGCAGTATTTT
TRBV20-1,TRBJ1-1,NA,NA,CSARDTGQGSMNTEAFF,TGCAGTGCTAGAGATACTGGGCAGGGGTCCATGAACACTGAAGCTTTCTTT
TRBV29-1,TRBJ2-5,NA,NA,CSASTGVKETQYF,TGCAGCGCATCGACAGGAGTTAAAGAGACCCAGTACTTC
TRBV6-1,TRBJ2-7,many,TRBD2,CASRGGIFYEQYF,TGTGCCAGCAGGGGGGGGATTTTCTACGAGCAGTACTTC
TRBV28,TRBJ2-7,many,TRBD1,CASSQSGQGHEQYF,TGTGCCAGCAGCCAATCGGGACAGGGGCACGAGCAGTACTTC
TRBV7-8,TRBJ2-7,NA,NA,CASSYRGSWGEQYF,TGTGCCAGCAGCTATAGGGGGTCCTGGGGCGAGCAGTACTTC
TRBV9,TRBJ1-2,NA,TRBD1,CASSPGDSPLYGYTF,TGTGCCAGCAGCCCAGGGGACAGTCCTCTCTATGGCTACACCTTC
TRBV2,TRBJ1-2,NA,NA,CASSGSSGGGYTF,TGTGCCAGCAGTGGCTCCAGCGGGGGGGGCTACACCTTC
TRBV29-1,TRBJ2-1,many,TRBD1,CSAEGQGSYNEQFF,TGCAGCGCCGAGGGACAGGGTTCCTACAATGAGCAGTTCTTC
TRBV19,TRBJ1-2,many,TRBD1,CASIPSGTGAYGYTF,TGTGCCAGTATCCCGTCCGGGACAGGAGCTTATGGCTACACCTTC
TRBV6-4,TRBJ2-7,many,NA,CASSVSAESYEQYF,TGTGCCAGCAGTGTCTCAGCGGAGTCCTACGAGCAGTACTTC
TRBV2,TRBJ2-2,many,TRBD2,CASSPLAGGGTGELFF,TGTGCCAGCAGTCCCCTAGCGGGTGGCGGCACCGGGGAGCTGTTTTTT
TRBV12-3/TRBV12-4,TRBJ2-5,few,NA,CASSSLGSTQETQYF,TGTGCCAGCAGTTCCCTAGGGAGCACCCAAGAGACCCAGTACTTC
TRBV11-1,TRBJ2-4,many,TRBD2,CASSQTGTGGFAIQYF,TGTGCCAGCAGTCAAACCGGGACGGGGGGTTTCGCCATTCAGTACTTC
TRBV6-1,TRBJ1-2,few,NA,CASSEAGEIGYTF,TGTGCCAGCAGTGAAGCGGGGGAAATCGGCTACACCTTC
TRBV5-6,TRBJ1-2,few,NA,CASSPPRDNYGYTF,TGTGCCAGCAGCCCCCCCCGGGACAACTATGGCTACACCTTC
TRBV18,TRBJ1-2,many,NA,CASSPATGPSGYGYTF,TGTGCCAGCTCACCTGCCACCGGGCCTTCTGGCTATGGCTACACCTTC
TRBV6-1,TRBJ2-6,many,NA,CAVGWGPGANVLTF,TGTGCCGTAGGTTGGGGGCCCGGGGCCAACGTCCTGACTTTC
TRBV13,TRBJ1-1,many,NA,CASRPFGPGTEAFF,TGTGCCAGCAGACCATTTGGACCGGGCACTGAAGCTTTCTTT
TRBV10-3,TRBJ2-5,NA,TRBD1,CAIRAGTGVQETQYF,TGTGCCATCAGGGCGGGGACAGGGGTTCAAGAGACCCAGTACTTC
TRBV20-1,TRBJ1-4,many,TRBD1,CSARDYPYRGLANEKLFF,TGCAGTGCTAGGGATTATCCCTACAGGGGGCTGGCTAATGAAAAACTGTTTTTT
TRBV7-9,TRBJ2-1,many,NA,CASSSRVEQFF,TGTGCCAGCAGCTCTAGAGTGGAGCAGTTCTTC
TRBV20-1,TRBJ2-2,many,NA,CSARDWNRDTGELFF,TGCAGTGCTAGAGATTGGAACAGAGACACCGGGGAGCTGTTTTTT